A selection of T cell receptor beta chains follows, all from one sample in a study of identifying expanded T cells in peripheral blood. The data were produced by immunoSEQ multiplex PCR, yet TCRdb's version contains in-frame clones alone and is incomplete. The sample has about 80,000 clones, 80% to 90% seen once. Sequenced sample: blood. The receptors come from a person aged 18 to 75 in good health. The CDR3 runs from the conserved cysteine through the conserved F or W. The D gene is left open where the match is weak. Only some rows state a clone size, as once, few, many or a class for expanded clones.

J	size	V	length	D	DNA	CDR3
TRBJ1-2	.	TRBV29-1	12	.	TGCAGCGTTCGCGTCCCTAACTATGGCTACACCTTC	CSVRVPNYGYTF
TRBJ2-1	.	TRBV9	15	TRBD1	TGTGCCAGCAGCGCTCGGACAGGGTCCTACAATGAGCAGTTCTTC	CASSARTGSYNEQFF
TRBJ1-3	.	TRBV9	15	.	TGTGCCAGCAGCTCGCGAATGGAGCCTGGAAACACCATATATTTT	CASSSRMEPGNTIYF
TRBJ1-2	.	TRBV27	14	.	TGTGCCAGCAAAAGGGGTGGGGGTAGTGAGGGCTACACCTTC	CASKRGGGSEGYTF
TRBJ2-5	.	TRBV7-6	20	TRBD2	TGTGCCAGCAGCTTACCGGATGTTATAAGGCGGGGGGCCTCCCAAGAGACCCAGTACTTC	CASSLPDVIRRGASQETQYF
TRBJ2-4	.	TRBV6-6	14	TRBD2	TGTGCCAGCAGTCGTAGCGGGAGGACGGACATTCAGTACTTC	CASSRSGRTDIQYF
TRBJ1-6	.	TRBV7-3	14	TRBD1	TGTGCCAGCAGCCTAACAGGGGGTCAATCACCCCTCCACTTT	CASSLTGGQSPLHF
TRBJ2-7	.	TRBV19	15	TRBD1	TGTGCCAGTAGTCCCGGGACAGTGAGCTCCTACGAGCAGTACTTC	CASSPGTVSSYEQYF
TRBJ1-5	.	TRBV4-1	14	.	TGCGCCAGCAGCCAGGGGACCGATAATCGGCCCCAGCATTTT	CASSQGTDNRPQHF
TRBJ2-5	once	TRBV9	16	TRBD2	TGTGCCAGCAGCGTAGGGACTAGGCCAGTACAAGAGACCCAGTACTTC	CASSVGTRPVQETQYF
TRBJ1-1	.	TRBV4-3	14	.	TGCGCCAGCAGCCTGGGGGGGCCGAACACTGAAGCTTTCTTT	CASSLGGPNTEAFF
TRBJ2-2	.	TRBV11-2	18	TRBD1	TGTGCCAGCAGCTCGCGGCCGGGGACAGGGGCGAACACCGGGGAGCTGTTTTTT	CASSSRPGTGANTGELFF
TRBJ1-2	.	TRBV13	18	.	TGTGCCAGCAGCTTAGGATACGGGAGTCACGGAATGGAGTATGGCTACACCTTC	CASSLGYGSHGMEYGYTF
TRBJ2-5	.	TRBV7-3	13	.	TGTGCCAGCAGCTTAAGATTGGAAGAGACCCAGTACTTC	CASSLRLEETQYF
TRBJ2-1	.	TRBV4-2	18	TRBD2	TGTGCCAGCAGCCAAGATAGATCTGCGGGAGGAAGGGGCATTGAGCAGTTCTTC	CASSQDRSAGGRGIEQFF
TRBJ2-2	.	TRBV7-8	14	.	TGTGCCAGCGGCAGCCAGGCGGGGACCGGGGAGCTGTTTTTT	CASGSQAGTGELFF
TRBJ2-3	.	TRBV9	13	.	TGTGCCAGCACCGCCGAGTCCAAAGTTCCGCAGTATTTT	CASTAESKVPQYF
TRBJ2-3	.	TRBV9	16	TRBD2	TGTGCCAGCAGCGTAGCGGGCGGGAGCAGCACAGATACGCAGTATTTT	CASSVAGGSSTDTQYF
TRBJ2-1	.	TRBV11-2	15	.	TGTGCCAGCAGCTCCGGGCTGTCTTCCTACAATGAGCAGTTCTTC	CASSSGLSSYNEQFF
TRBJ1-2	.	TRBV15	15	.	TGTGCCACCAGCATCCCCGGGGCAGGCAGCTATGGCTACACCTTC	CATSIPGAGSYGYTF
TRBJ2-1	.	TRBV7-9	16	.	TGTGCCAGCAGCTGGAAGGACCCCCGGTCCTACAATGAGCAGTTCTTC	CASSWKDPRSYNEQFF
TRBJ2-1	.	TRBV12-5	15	.	TGTGCTAGTGGTCCCTCCGGGGGCCTGATCAATGAGCAGTTCTTC	CASGPSGGLINEQFF
TRBJ1-1	.	TRBV11-3	13	.	TGTGCCAGCAGCTTAGATCGGACCACTGAAGCTTTCTTT	CASSLDRTTEAFF
TRBJ2-3	once	TRBV11-2	19	TRBD2	TGTGCCAGCAGCTTAGAGAGCGCACACCCTAGCGGGAAAACAGATACGCAGTATTTT	CASSLESAHPSGKTDTQYF
TRBJ1-1	once	TRBV11-2	16	.	TGTGCCAGCAGCCCTGGCGGGGGGGGAACGAACACTGAAGCTTTCTTT	CASSPGGGGTNTEAFF
TRBJ1-2	.	TRBV2	14	TRBD1	TGTGCCAGCAGTTTGGACAGGGACTATTATGGCTACACCTTC	CASSLDRDYYGYTF
TRBJ1-2	.	TRBV11-2	15	.	TGTGCCAGCAGCTTAGAGGTGGACGGGGGATATGGCTACACCTTC	CASSLEVDGGYGYTF